The 16 T cell receptor beta chains below all came from one sample that was sequenced in a study of regulatory T cells in long-lasting Graves disease. The time point was: newly diagnosed GD, antithyroid drugs for less than 3 months. PBMC RNA was the source of the TCR library. CDR3 regions were amplified by Arm-PCR using iRepertoire HTBI primers to build TCR beta libraries. TCRdb recomputed calls from the multiplex PCR reads with MiXCR, one row per CDR3 protein. The table lists around 400,000 distinct CDR3 sequences, approximately 16% of them singletons. The same data also contributed to another study, on T cells in Graves' hyperthyroidism and ophthalmopathy.

The sample was peripheral blood mononuclear cells (PBMCs), taken at new diagnosis, from a patient treated with antithyroid drugs. These receptors all come from a woman in her thirties or forties with Graves disease.

This clonotype was counted many times. The chain uses TRBV7-3 and TRBJ1-1; a weak D match, TRBD1 (6 bases). V lost 2 bases and J lost 1, with 8 bases in between. Germline loops: CDR1 SGHTA, CDR2 FQGTGA. The CDR3 consists of 14 residues. CDR3 amino acids: CASSLQGSNTEAFF. CDR3 sequence (DNA): TGTGCCAGCAGCTTACAGGGGTCGAACACTGAAGCTTTCTTT.

This clonotype has ten or more counts. V is TRBV10-2 and J is TRBJ2-1, with 9 positions matching TRBD2. V lost 6 bases and J lost 1; bases outside the gene matches: 16. The CDR3 runs 19 residues. Per the germline V gene, CDR1 is WSHSY and CDR2 is SAAADI. CDR3 in amino acids: CASSPRGAGGVKSYNEQFF. In nucleotides, the CDR3 is TGCGCCAGCAGCCCCCGAGGGGCGGGAGGGGTTAAATCCTACAATGAGCAGTTCTTC.

This clonotype has ten or more counts. CDR3 in amino acids: CASSPPVVAEGNEQFF. In DNA, the CDR3 is TGTGCCAGCAGCCCCCCCGTAGTAGCGGAAGGTAATGAGCAGTTCTTC. V and J are TRBV3-1 and TRBJ2-1; perhaps TRBD2 as D (6 bases). The V end lost 4 bases, the J end lost 7 bases, and 20 bases lay between the germline ends. The CDR3 contains 16 residues. Germline V CDR1 and CDR2: LGHDT, YNNKEL (reference sequence).

CDR3 DNA sequence: TGTGCCAGCAGGGGGCCCGGTGACGATACGCAGTATTTT. This translates into CASRGPGDDTQYF. The chain carries TRBV11-2 and TRBJ2-3; a possible D gene is TRBD1 (5 bases). The CDR3 extends over 13 amino acids. Germline loops: CDR1 SGHAT, CDR2 FQNNGV. V lost 6 bases to trimming and J lost 6 bases, with 13 bases between them. The full variable domain, its missing parts supplied by reference TRBV11-2 and TRBJ2-3, is EAGVAQSPRYKIIEKRQSVAFWCNPISGHATLYWYQQILGQGPKLLIQFQNNGVVDDSQLPKDRFSAERLKGVDSTLKIQPAKLEDSAVYLCASRGPGDDTQYFGPGTRLTVL.

This clonotype was observed many times. This rearrangement joins TRBV28 to TRBJ1-2, with D uncertain. The CDR3 runs 13 residues. V was shortened by 2 bases and J by 1 base, with 5 bases between the two germline ends. Germline V gives CDR1 MDHEN, CDR2 SYDVKM. The CDR3 is CASSLKGNYGYTF. CDR3 coding DNA: TGTGCCAGCAGTTTAAAGGGTAACTATGGCTACACCTTC.

Concerning this clonotype: At one end, the junction sequence differs from germline, possibly due to a read error. This rearrangement joins TRBV15 to TRBJ2-6; perhaps TRBD1 as D (6 bases). Per germline, CDR1 LNHNV and CDR2 YYDKDF (reference sequence). CDR3 size: 21 residues. In nucleotides, the CDR3 is TGTGCCACCAGCAGAGATCGAATCGGCAGGGGCCTTGACTCTGGGGCCAACGTCCTAACTTTC. Translating gives CATSRDRIGRGLDSGANVLTF.

This clonotype appeared many times. The V call is TRBV6-5, the J call TRBJ1-1, with D possibly TRBD1 on 6 matching bases. This CDR3 comprises 14 residues. Germline CDR1 reads MNHEY; CDR2 reads SVGAGI. V shed 2 bases and J shed 5 bases, with 12 bases lying between them. This CDR3 reads CASSYAGVDTEAFF. CDR3 DNA: TGTGCCAGCAGTTACGCAGGGGTGGATACTGAAGCTTTCTTT.

This clonotype showed up many times. The chain carries TRBV4-3 and TRBJ2-3, with D perhaps matching TRBD2 (6 bases). Germline CDR1 LGHNA, CDR2 YSLEER. The CDR3 is 19 residues long. The V gene lost 0 bases and the J gene lost 1 base, with 20 bases spanning the gap. The CDR3 bases are TGCGCCAGCAGCCAAGATGTCGTAGCGGATGGATGGGGCACAGATACGCAGTATTTT. Its translation is CASSQDVVADGWGTDTQYF.

This clonotype was recorded many times. The CDR3 DNA reads TGTGCCAGTAGTGCAAGAGGGACTAGCGGGAGAAACACCGGGGAGCTGTTTTTT. Amino acid sequence: CASSARGTSGRNTGELFF. The rearrangement uses TRBV19 and TRBJ2-2; 14 positions agree with TRBD2. The CDR3 totals 18 residues. V lost 5 bases, J lost 2 bases, and 7 bases stayed unmatched. Germline V CDR1 and CDR2: LNHDA, SQIVND (reference sequence).

The genes are TRBV12-5 and TRBJ2-1; no reliable D call. The ends were cut back, 7 bases at V and 8 bases at J, with 21 bases in the middle. The CDR3 has 15 amino acids. Germline assignment: CDR1 LGHNT and CDR2 FRNRAP. As DNA, the CDR3 is TGTGCTAGTGCCGGCGCTCCGATAGCTTACGATGAGCAGTTCTTC. As protein: CASAGAPIAYDEQFF.

The table lists this clonotype with many counts. V gene TRBV2 combines with J gene TRBJ1-4; no definite D call. There are 12 residues in the CDR3. The V end lost 7 bases, the J end lost 4 bases, and 7 bases lay between the germline ends. Germline V lookup: CDR1 SNHLY, CDR2 FYNNEI. The DNA for the CDR3 is TGTGCCAGCACCCTAAGTAATGAAAAACTGTTTTTT. The encoded protein is CASTLSNEKLFF. The full variable domain, completed using reference TRBV2 and TRBJ1-4, is EPEVTQTPSHQVTQMGQEVILRCVPISNHLYFYWYRQILGQKVEFLVSFYNNEISEKSEIFDDQFSVERPDGSNFTLKIRSTKLEDSAMYFCASTLSNEKLFFGSGTQLSVL.

In its sample, this clonotype ranks as medium-sized. CDR3: CASSPLAGASLDTQYF. The DNA for the CDR3 is TGTGCCAGCAGTCCCTTGGCGGGAGCCTCCCTAGATACGCAGTATTTT. The gene calls are TRBV27 and TRBJ2-3; 7 positions match TRBD2. CDR3 length: 16 residues. Germline V gives CDR1 MNHEY, CDR2 SMNVEV (reference sequence). V was clipped by 5 bases and J by 5 bases; unmatched bases: 13.

To note about this clonotype: An end of the junction differs from the germline gene, which may be a read error. J is TRBJ1-2 and V is TRBV28; 9 bases map to TRBD1. This CDR3 has 15 residues. From germline, CDR1 is MDHEN and CDR2 SYDVKM. The DNA for the CDR3 is TGTGCCAGCAGTTTATCAGACAGGGGGGGCTATGGCTACATCTTC. Its translation: CASSLSDRGGYGYIF.

This clonotype was detected ten times or more. The chain employs TRBV6-1 and TRBJ1-5; the D gene is possibly TRBD1 (5 bases). V lost 7 bases and J lost 4, with 14 bases in between. CDR1 is MNHNS and CDR2 is SASEGT in the germline V gene. The CDR3 loop spans 14 amino acids. The chain's CDR3 is CASKWTRINQPQHF. CDR3 DNA sequence: TGTGCCAGCAAGTGGACACGGATAAATCAGCCCCAGCATTTT.

This clonotype occurred many times. This chain connects TRBV27 to TRBJ2-7, with 7 nucleotides matching TRBD1. This CDR3 contains 18 residues. With 0 bases clipped from V and 2 bases from J, the junction kept 13 bases outside the gene matches. CDR1 MNHEY and CDR2 SMNVEV come from the germline V gene (reference sequence). The CDR3 spells CASSLSFPATGVPYEQYF. CDR3 in DNA: TGTGCCAGCAGTTTATCCTTCCCGGCTACAGGGGTCCCCTACGAGCAGTACTTC.

Ten or more counts support this clonotype. V and J are TRBV7-2 and TRBJ2-5; TRBD1 is a possible D gene (6 bases). The V end was cut by 3 bases, the J end by 2 bases, with 16 bases between. CDR1 SGHTA and CDR2 FQGNSA come from the germline V gene. The CDR3 is 16 amino acids. CDR3 sequence reads: CASSFSRIRGQETQYF. Here the CDR3 DNA reads TGTGCCAGCAGCTTTAGCCGTATTAGGGGGCAAGAGACCCAGTACTTC.